This T cell receptor beta chain appears in the sequencing data of a study of cytotoxic CD8 clonotypes in ibrutinib-treated CLL. This CDR3 region has 12 residues. Looked up from germline, CDR1 is SEHNR and CDR2 is FQNEAQ (reference sequence). Trimming took off 8 bases at V and 4 bases at J, with 9 bases between the two ends. Method: immunoSEQ multiplex PCR; TCRdb's copy keeps in-frame clones and lacks some. The table lists about 92,000 clones, about 74% of them singletons. The chain joins TRBV7-9 to TRBJ1-3; D not certain. This TCR was recovered from a human donor with chronic lymphocytic leukemia. The sequences come from PBMCs, collected after 24 months of ibrutinib treatment. CDR3 sequence: CASAIGGNTIYF. CDR3 nucleotide sequence: TGTGCCAGCGCTATAGGGGGAAACACCATATATTTT.